Following are 8 T cell receptor beta chains from one sample sequenced in a study of blood T cells in healthy people across ages. With a J-beta primer mix and a sample-barcoded 5' primer, a second PCR ran roughly 6 to 12 cycles. TCRdb reprocessed the 5' RACE reads via MiXCR and lists one record per CDR3 protein. The sample includes 1,500,000 or so distinct CDR3 sequences, 35% to 45% of them seen just once. Sequencing input: blood. Source of these receptors: a woman aged 18-29 years in good health.

This clonotype was seen more than once but under ten times. V gene TRBV4-3 combines with J gene TRBJ2-1; no clear D. The CDR3 is 17 residues long. The V gene lost 0 bases and the J gene lost 0 bases, with 12 bases spanning the gap. Looked up from germline, CDR1 is LGHNA and CDR2 is YSLEER. For the CDR3, the DNA is TGCGCCAGCAGCCAAGACCATACATTTAGCTCCTACAATGAGCAGTTCTTC. Amino acid sequence: CASSQDHTFSSYNEQFF.

The sample holds one count of this clonotype. The junction differs from germline at one of its ends, possibly a read error. The genes are TRBV12-3 or TRBV12-4 and TRBJ1-3; 10 bases fit TRBD1. This CDR3 region has 17 residues. The CDR3 bases are TGTGCCAGCAGGCCGGGACAGGGGCGCCCCTCTGGAGACACCATATATTTT. Its protein product is CASRPGQGRPSGDTIYF.

Points on this clonotype: This may come from a read error, since a much larger clone is one base off. The rearrangement links TRBV4-3 to TRBJ2-1; no definite D call. Trimming left V 1 base short and J 10 bases short, with 11 bases between. Germline-derived CDR1 and CDR2 are LGHNA and YSLEER. CDR3 size: 13 residues. The chain's CDR3 is CASSQGVNYEQFF. CDR3 nucleotides: TGCGCCAGCAGCCAAGGCGTCAACTACGAGCAGTTCTTC.

This rearrangement joins TRBV4-3 to TRBJ2-3; D possibly corresponds to TRBD2 (6 bases). The CDR3 sequence is 13 residues long. Germline CDR1 reads LGHNA; CDR2 reads YSLEER. The V end lost 4 bases, the J end lost 6 bases, and 11 bases lay between the germline ends. The CDR3: CASSLQEGDTQYF. In DNA, the CDR3 is TGCGCCAGCAGCCTCCAGGAGGGGGATACGCAGTATTTT.

This chain links TRBV30 with TRBJ1-2, with D uncertain. Trimming left V 5 bases short and J 4 bases short, with 8 bases between. CDR3 size: 11 residues. From germline, CDR1 is GTSNPN and CDR2 SVGIG (reference sequence). CDR3: CAWGPGYGYTF. The CDR3 bases are TGTGCCTGGGGACCGGGCTATGGCTACACCTTC.

The CDR3 is CASRVFYNSPLHF. CDR3 nucleotide sequence: TGTGCCAGCAGGGTCTTTTATAATTCACCCCTCCACTTT. The genes are TRBV2 and TRBJ1-6, with D uncertain. Between the trimmed V and J ends, which lost 6 bases and 4 bases, there was a span of 7 bases. CDR1 and CDR2 (germline): SNHLY, FYNNEI. The CDR3 loop spans 13 amino acids. Full variable domain (missing parts from reference TRBV2 and TRBJ1-6): EPEVTQTPSHQVTQMGQEVILRCVPISNHLYFYWYRQILGQKVEFLVSFYNNEISEKSEIFDDQFSVERPDGSNFTLKIRSTKLEDSAMYFCASRVFYNSPLHFGNGTRLTVT.

This clonotype was counted once. The chain uses TRBV6-1 and TRBJ2-1; 12 nucleotides match TRBD2. The V gene end was trimmed by 3 bases and the J gene end by 6 bases; junction bases not matched to a gene: 3. Germline V gives CDR1 MNHNS, CDR2 SASEGT. There are 15 residues in the CDR3. The CDR3 coding sequence is TGTGCCAGCAGTGACCGGACTAGCGGGATCAATGAGCAGTTCTTC. As protein: CASSDRTSGINEQFF.

The genes are TRBV6-2 or TRBV6-3 and TRBJ1-1, with a possible D match to TRBD1 (5 bases). Germline CDR1 MNHEY, CDR2 SVGEGT. V was trimmed by 5 bases and J by 1 base, leaving 17 bases between them. This CDR3 has 16 amino acids. In DNA, the CDR3 is TGTGCCAGCAGTGGCTTAACGGGACTGAAGAACACTGAAGCTTTCTTT. Amino acid sequence: CASSGLTGLKNTEAFF.